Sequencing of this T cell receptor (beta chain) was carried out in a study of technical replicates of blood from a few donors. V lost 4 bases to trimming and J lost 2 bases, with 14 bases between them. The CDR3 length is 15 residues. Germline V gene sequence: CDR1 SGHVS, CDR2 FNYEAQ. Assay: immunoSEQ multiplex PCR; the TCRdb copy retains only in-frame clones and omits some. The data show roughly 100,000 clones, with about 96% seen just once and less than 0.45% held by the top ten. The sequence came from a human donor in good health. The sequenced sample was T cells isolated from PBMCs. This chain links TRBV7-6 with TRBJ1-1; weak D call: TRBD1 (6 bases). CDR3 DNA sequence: TGTGCCAGCAGCTCCCTGACAGGACGAAACACTGAAGCTTTCTTT. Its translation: CASSSLTGRNTEAFF. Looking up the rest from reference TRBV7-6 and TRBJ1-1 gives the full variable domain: GAGVSQSPRYKVTKRGQDVALRCDPISGHVSLYWYRQALGQGPEFLTYFNYEAQQDKSGLPNDRFSAERPEGSISTLTIQRTEQRDSAMYRCASSSLTGRNTEAFFGQGTRLTVV.